This record concerns one T cell receptor (beta chain) sequence. The data originate from a study of patients and donors after allogeneic stem cell transplantation. CDR3 size: 14 residues. V shed 3 bases and J shed 0 bases, with 9 bases lying between them. Germline V gives CDR1 SGHKS, CDR2 YYEKEE (reference sequence). TCRdb fed the RT-PCR reads into MiXCR, producing one record per CDR3 protein. The table shows some 90,000 distinct CDR3 sequences, with roughly 48% occurring only once. The sequencing sample was made of blood, either unsorted or a sorted T cell fraction (not recorded which). J is TRBJ1-2 and V is TRBV5-5; maybe TRBD1 (6 bases). The receptor's source is a human donor who was either an allogeneic HSCT recipient or a stem cell or donor lymphocyte infusion donor (not recorded which). It is not recorded whose cells these are; they may come from a transplant donor. The CDR3 nucleotides read TGTGCCAGCAGCTCACAGGGCTCTAACTATGGCTACACCTTC. Its translation is CASSSQGSNYGYTF.